This record concerns one T cell receptor (beta chain) sequence. This sample is part of a study of blood T cell repertoires in COVID-19. Study context: Some COVID-19 samples were acute and others convalescent; all came from the United States, Italy and Spain.

Clones were sequenced by immunoSEQ multiplex PCR, and TCRdb holds only the in-frame ones, with some missing. In the table there are 290,000 or so clones, roughly 89% of which are singletons. The source of this sequence is a woman aged 18-29 years with acute COVID-19. The sample was PBMCs or T cells enriched from blood (not recorded which).

The CDR3 here is CASSFALAGPSTDTQYF. CDR3 DNA: TGTGCCAGCAGCTTCGCCCTAGCGGGACCCAGCACAGATACGCAGTATTTT. The chain employs TRBV11-3 and TRBJ2-3; 9 nucleotides align to TRBD2. Germline V lookup: CDR1 SGHNT, CDR2 YENEEA. The CDR3 is 17 residues long. V lost 3 bases and J lost 0; bases outside the gene matches: 7. Together with reference TRBV11-3 and TRBJ2-3, the CDR3 gives the full variable domain: EAGVVQSPRYKIIEKKQPVAFWCNPISGHNTLYWYLQNLGQGPELLIRYENEEAVDDSQLPKDRFSAERLKGVDSTLKIQPAELGDSAVYLCASSFALAGPSTDTQYFGPGTRLTVL.